This T cell receptor beta chain was recorded in a study of blood T cell repertoires in COVID-19. Study at large: Samples representing acute and convalescent COVID-19 were sourced from the United States, Italy and Spain. T cells, B-cell-depleted T cells, or PBMCs provided the cDNA or gDNA that served as material.

This clone was recorded once. In the authors' methods: Reference gene primer amplification gave nucleated cell count estimates. The assay was immunoSEQ multiplex PCR, and TCRdb's table has in-frame clones only and misses some. Clone size and V and J calls were adopted from that table, with D and trimming inferred from the DNA. The sample lists 200,000 to 250,000 clones, roughly 88% occurring once. Trimming removed 4 bases at V and 6 bases at J, with 18 bases between. The CDR3 runs to 15 residues. The germline V gene encodes CDR1 LNHDA and CDR2 SQIVND (reference sequence). This receptor was taken from a man younger than 35 with active or convalescent COVID-19. The genes are TRBV19 and TRBJ1-2; possible D gene TRBD1, 5 bases. Sequenced sample: peripheral blood. CDR3 DNA: TGTGCCAGTAGTACTACATCGGACAACCGTGATGGCTACACCTTC. Translation: CASSTTSDNRDGYTF.